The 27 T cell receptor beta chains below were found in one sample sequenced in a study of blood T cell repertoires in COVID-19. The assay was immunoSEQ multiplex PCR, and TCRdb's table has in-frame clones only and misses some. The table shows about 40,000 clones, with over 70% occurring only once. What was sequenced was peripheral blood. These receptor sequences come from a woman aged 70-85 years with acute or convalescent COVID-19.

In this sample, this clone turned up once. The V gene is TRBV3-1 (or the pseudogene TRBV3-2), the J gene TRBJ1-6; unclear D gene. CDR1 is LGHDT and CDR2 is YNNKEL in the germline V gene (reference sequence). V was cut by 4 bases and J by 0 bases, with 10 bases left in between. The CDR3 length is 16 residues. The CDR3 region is CASSLSASSYNSPLHF. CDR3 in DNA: TGTGCCAGCAGCCTCAGTGCCAGCTCCTATAATTCACCCCTCCACTTT.

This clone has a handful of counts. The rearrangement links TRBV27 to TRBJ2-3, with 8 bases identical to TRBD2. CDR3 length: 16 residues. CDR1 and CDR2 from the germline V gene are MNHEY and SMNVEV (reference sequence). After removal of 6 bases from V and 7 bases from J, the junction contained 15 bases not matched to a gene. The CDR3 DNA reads TGTGCCAGCAGCCCCTTAATAGCGGGGAAAACTAATACGCAGTATTTT. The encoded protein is CASSPLIAGKTNTQYF.

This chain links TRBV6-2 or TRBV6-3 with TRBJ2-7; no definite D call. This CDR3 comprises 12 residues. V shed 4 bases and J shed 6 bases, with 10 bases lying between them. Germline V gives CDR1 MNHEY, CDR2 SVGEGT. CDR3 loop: CASSSSFLEQYV. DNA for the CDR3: TGTGCCAGCAGTTCCTCCTTTCTCGAGCAGTACGTC.

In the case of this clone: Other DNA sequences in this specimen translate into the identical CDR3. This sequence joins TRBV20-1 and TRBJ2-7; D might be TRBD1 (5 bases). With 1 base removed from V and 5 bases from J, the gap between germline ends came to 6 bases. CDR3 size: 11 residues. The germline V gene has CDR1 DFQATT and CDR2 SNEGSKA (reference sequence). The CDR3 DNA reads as TGCAGTGCTAGAGCAGGGCACGAGCAGTACGTC. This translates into CSARAGHEQYV.

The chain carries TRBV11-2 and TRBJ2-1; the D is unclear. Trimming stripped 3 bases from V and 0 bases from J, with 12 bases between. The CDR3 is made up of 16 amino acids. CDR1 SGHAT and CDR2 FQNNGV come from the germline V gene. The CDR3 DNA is TGTGCCAGCAGCTTTACAGAGTTATCCTCCTACAATGAGCAGTTCTTC. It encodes CASSFTELSSYNEQFF.

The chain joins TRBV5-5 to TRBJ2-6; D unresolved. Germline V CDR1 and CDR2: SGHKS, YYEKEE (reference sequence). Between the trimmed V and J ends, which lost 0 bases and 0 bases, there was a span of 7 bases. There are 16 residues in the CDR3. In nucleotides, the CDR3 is TGTGCCAGCAGCTTGGCCCCGTCCTCTGGGGCCAACGTCCTGACTTTC. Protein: CASSLAPSSGANVLTF.

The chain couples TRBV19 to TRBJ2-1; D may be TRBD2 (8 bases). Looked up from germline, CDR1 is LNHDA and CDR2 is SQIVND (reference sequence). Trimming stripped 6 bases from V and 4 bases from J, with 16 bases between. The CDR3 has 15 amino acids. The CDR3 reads CASSPREGAYNEQFF. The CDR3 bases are TGTGCCAGTAGCCCACGGGAGGGGGCGTACAATGAGCAGTTCTTC.

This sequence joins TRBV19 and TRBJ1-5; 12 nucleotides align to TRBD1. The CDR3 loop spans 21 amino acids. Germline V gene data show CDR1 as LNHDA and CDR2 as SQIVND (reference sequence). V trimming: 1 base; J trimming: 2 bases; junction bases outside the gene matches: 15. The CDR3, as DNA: TGTGCCAGTAGTATAGGGCTCCGGGACAGGGGGCGCGTGTCGGGCAATCAGCCCCAGCATTTT. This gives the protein CASSIGLRDRGRVSGNQPQHF. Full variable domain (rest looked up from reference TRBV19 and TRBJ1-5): DGGITQSPKYLFRKEGQNVTLSCEQNLNHDAMYWYRQDPGQGLRLIYYSQIVNDFQKGDIAEGYSVSREKKESFPLTVTSAQKNPTAFYLCASSIGLRDRGRVSGNQPQHFGDGTRLSIL.

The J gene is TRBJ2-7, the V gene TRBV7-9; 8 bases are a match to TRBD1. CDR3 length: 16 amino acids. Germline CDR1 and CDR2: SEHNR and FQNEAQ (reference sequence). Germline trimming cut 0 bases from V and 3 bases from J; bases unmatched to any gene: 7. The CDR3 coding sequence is TGTGCCAGCAGCTTAGCGTCGGCAGGGGGCCTCTACGAGCAGTACGTC. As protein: CASSLASAGGLYEQYV.

The CDR3 reads CATSESDYGYTF. The CDR3 coding sequence is TGTGCCACCAGCGAGTCGGACTATGGCTACACCTTC. The gene calls are TRBV15 and TRBJ1-2; D is uncertain. The CDR3 has 12 amino acids. V was pared by 5 bases and J by 3 bases, with 7 bases between. Germline-derived CDR1 and CDR2 are LNHNV and YYDKDF (reference sequence).

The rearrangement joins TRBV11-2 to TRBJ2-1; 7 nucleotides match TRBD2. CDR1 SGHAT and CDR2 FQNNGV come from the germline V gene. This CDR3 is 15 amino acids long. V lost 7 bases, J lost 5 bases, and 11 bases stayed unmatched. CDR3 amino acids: CASTDVGDYHNEQFF. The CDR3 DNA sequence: TGTGCCAGCACCGATGTGGGGGACTATCACAATGAGCAGTTCTTC.

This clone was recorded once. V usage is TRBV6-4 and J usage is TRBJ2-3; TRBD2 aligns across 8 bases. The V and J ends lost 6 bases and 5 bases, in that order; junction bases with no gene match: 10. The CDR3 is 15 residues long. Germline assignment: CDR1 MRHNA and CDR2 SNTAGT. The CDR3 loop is CASSATSGTEDTQYF. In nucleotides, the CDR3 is TGTGCCAGCAGCGCTACTAGCGGAACGGAAGATACGCAGTATTTT.

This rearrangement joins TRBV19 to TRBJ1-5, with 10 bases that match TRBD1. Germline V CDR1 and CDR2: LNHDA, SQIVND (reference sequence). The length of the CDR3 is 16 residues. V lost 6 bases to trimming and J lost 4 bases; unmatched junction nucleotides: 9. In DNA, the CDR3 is TGTGCCAGTAGCCGGGCGCCGGGACAGGGGAATCAGCCCCAGCATTTT. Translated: CASSRAPGQGNQPQHF.

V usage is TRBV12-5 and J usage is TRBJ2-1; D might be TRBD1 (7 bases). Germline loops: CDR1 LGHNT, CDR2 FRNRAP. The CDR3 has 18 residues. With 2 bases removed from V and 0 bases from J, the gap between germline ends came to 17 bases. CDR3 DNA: TGTGCTAGTGGTTTGCCAAGTCAGGGGGGAAGCTCCTACAATGAGCAGTTCTTC. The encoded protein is CASGLPSQGGSSYNEQFF.

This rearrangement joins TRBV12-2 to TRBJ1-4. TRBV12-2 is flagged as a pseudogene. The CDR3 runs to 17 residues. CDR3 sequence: CASRLARGARTNEKLFF. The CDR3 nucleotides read TGTGCAAGTCGCTTAGCGCGGGGGGCTAGGACTAATGAAAAACTGTTTTTT.

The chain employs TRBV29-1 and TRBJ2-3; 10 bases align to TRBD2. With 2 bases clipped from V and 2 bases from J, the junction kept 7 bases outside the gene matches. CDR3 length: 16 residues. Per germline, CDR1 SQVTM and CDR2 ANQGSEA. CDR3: CSVERRLAGPTDTQYF. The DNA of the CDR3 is TGCAGCGTTGAAAGGAGACTAGCGGGTCCCACAGATACGCAGTATTTT.

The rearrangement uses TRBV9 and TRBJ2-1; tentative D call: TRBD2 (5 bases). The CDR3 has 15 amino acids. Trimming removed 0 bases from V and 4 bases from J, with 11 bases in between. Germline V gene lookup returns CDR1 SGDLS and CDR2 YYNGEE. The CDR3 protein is CASSVGGIGYNEQFF. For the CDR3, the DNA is TGTGCCAGCAGCGTAGGAGGGATTGGATACAATGAGCAGTTCTTC.

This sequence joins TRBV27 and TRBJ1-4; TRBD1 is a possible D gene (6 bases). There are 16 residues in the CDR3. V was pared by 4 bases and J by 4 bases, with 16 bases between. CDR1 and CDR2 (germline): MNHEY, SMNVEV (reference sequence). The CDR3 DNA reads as TGTGCCAGCAGTTCTTCCACAGGGTCGGTTAATGAAAAACTGTTTTTT. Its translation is CASSSSTGSVNEKLFF.

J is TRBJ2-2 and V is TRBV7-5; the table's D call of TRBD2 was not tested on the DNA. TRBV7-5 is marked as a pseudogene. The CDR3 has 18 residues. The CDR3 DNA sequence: TGTGCCAGAAGCTTAGAGAACTACCGAGACGCGAACACCGGGGAGCTGTTTTTT. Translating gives CARSLENYRDANTGELFF.

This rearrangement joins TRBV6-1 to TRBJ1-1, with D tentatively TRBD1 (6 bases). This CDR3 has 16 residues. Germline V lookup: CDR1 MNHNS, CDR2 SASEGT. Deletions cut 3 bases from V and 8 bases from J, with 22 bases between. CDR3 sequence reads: CASSDTKQGFRSEAFF. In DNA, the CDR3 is TGTGCCAGCAGTGATACCAAACAGGGCTTCCGTTCCGAAGCTTTCTTT.

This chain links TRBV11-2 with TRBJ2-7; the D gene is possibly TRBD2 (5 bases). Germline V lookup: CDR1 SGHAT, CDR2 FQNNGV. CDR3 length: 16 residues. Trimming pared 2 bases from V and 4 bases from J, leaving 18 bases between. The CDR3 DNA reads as TGTGCCAGCAGCTTAACCCGGAGTGGCGCGGGTTACGAGCAGTACGTC. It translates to CASSLTRSGAGYEQYV.

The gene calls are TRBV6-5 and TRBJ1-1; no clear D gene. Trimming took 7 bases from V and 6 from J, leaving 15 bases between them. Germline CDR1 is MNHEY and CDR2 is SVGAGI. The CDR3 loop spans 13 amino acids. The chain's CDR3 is CASNQRLGAEAFF. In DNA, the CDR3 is TGTGCCAGCAATCAAAGGCTGGGCGCTGAAGCTTTCTTT.

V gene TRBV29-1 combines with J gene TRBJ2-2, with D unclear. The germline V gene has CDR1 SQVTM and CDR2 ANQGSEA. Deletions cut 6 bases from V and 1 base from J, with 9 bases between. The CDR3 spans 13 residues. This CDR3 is CSVQRQNTGELFF. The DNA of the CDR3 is TGCAGCGTACAACGACAGAACACCGGGGAGCTGTTTTTT.

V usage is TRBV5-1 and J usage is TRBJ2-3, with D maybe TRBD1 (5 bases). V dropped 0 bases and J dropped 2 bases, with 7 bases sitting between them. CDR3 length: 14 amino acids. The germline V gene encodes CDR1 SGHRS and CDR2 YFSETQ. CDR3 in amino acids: CASSLGTPTDTQYF. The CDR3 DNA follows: TGCGCCAGCAGCTTGGGGACACCCACAGATACGCAGTATTTT.

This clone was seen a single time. CDR3 loop: CATLPGSGETNEQFF. DNA of the CDR3: TGTGCCACCCTGCCCGGTTCAGGGGAAACCAATGAGCAGTTCTTC. The chain links TRBV24-1 to TRBJ2-1, with D perhaps matching TRBD1 (6 bases). Trimming cost V 9 bases and J 6 bases, with 20 bases left between them. Germline values: CDR1 KGHDR, CDR2 SFDVKD. The CDR3 runs 15 residues.

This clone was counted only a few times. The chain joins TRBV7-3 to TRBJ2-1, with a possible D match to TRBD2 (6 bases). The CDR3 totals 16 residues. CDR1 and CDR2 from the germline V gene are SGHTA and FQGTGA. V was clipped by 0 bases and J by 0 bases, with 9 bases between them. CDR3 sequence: CASSLTGGDSYNEQFF. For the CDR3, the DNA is TGTGCCAGCAGCTTAACGGGCGGGGACTCCTACAATGAGCAGTTCTTC.

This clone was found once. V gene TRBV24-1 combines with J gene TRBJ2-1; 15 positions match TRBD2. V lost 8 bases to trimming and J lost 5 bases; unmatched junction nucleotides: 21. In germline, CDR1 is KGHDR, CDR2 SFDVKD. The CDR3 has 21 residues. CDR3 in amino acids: CATTQSDMGRGLAGGNNEQFF. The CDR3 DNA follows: TGTGCCACCACACAATCCGACATGGGTAGGGGACTAGCGGGGGGAAACAATGAGCAGTTCTTC.